This T cell receptor (beta chain) was found in a study of cytomegalovirus exposure and HLA in healthy donors. As regards this clone: Its target is not known.

Donors showed nominal health when sampled, although they likely had unrecorded immune exposures. Study-wide findings and caveats: One variant, a missense change in DCLRE1C, was linked in a later analysis to TCR beta V- and J-gene trimming.

The CDR3 is 13 residues long. Germline values: CDR1 KGHSH, CDR2 LQKENI. Trimming shortened V by 6 bases and J by 4 bases, and 13 bases separated the two germline ends. Primers: 60 Vbeta forward and 13 Jbeta reverse. The method was immunoSEQ multiplex PCR; TCRdb's version includes in-frame clones alone and lacks a portion of them. In the table there are 100,000 to 150,000 clones, around 76% of which are singletons. The specimen was PBMCs. The sequence was obtained from a woman aged 45-59 years in good health and CMV-seronegative. V and J are TRBV18 and TRBJ2-7; maybe TRBD2 (6 bases). CDR3 residues: CASSRGRTYEQYV. CDR3 nucleotides: TGTGCCAGCTCGCGGGGACGGACATACGAGCAGTACGTC.